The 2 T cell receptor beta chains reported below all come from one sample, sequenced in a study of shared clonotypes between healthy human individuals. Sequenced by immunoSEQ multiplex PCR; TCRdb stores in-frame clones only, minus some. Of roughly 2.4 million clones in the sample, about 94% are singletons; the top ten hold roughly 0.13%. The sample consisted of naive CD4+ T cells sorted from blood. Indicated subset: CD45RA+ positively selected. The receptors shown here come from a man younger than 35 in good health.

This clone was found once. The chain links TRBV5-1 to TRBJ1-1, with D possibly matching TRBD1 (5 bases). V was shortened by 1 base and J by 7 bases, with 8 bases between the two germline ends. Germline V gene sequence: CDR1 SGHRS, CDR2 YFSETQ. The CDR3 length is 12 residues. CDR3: CASSLTGLEAFF. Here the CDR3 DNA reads TGCGCCAGCAGCTTGACGGGGCTTGAAGCTTTCTTT.

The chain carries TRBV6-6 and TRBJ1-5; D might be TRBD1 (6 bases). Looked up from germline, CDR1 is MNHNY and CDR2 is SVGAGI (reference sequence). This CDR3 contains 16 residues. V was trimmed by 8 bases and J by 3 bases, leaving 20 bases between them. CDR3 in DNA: TGTGCCAGCCTAGGGGGAAGCCGAGGAAACAATCAGCCCCAGCATTTT. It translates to CASLGGSRGNNQPQHF.